The 11 T cell receptor beta chains given below trace back to one sample, sequenced in a study of blood T cell repertoires in COVID-19. Sequenced by immunoSEQ multiplex PCR; TCRdb stores in-frame clones only, minus some. The top ten clones hold about 2.6% of a sample with about 220,000 clones, 88% of them seen once. Input material: PBMCs or T cells enriched from blood (not recorded which). The receptor set was obtained from a young woman who had recovered from COVID-19.

V usage is TRBV27 and J usage is TRBJ2-1; weak D call: TRBD1 (6 bases). The CDR3 is 15 amino acids. V was trimmed by 7 bases and J by 4 bases, leaving 17 bases between them. Germline V gene lookup returns CDR1 MNHEY and CDR2 SMNVEV (reference sequence). CDR3 in DNA: TGTGCCAGCAACTCCCCAGGGGCCCTATACAATGAGCAGTTCTTC. Protein product: CASNSPGALYNEQFF.

V gene TRBV18 combines with J gene TRBJ2-5; D not resolved. CDR3 length: 14 amino acids. V lost 3 bases, J lost 2 bases, and 10 bases lay in between. From germline, CDR1 is KGHSH and CDR2 LQKENI. The CDR3 loop reads CASSPETAQETQYF. CDR3 DNA: TGTGCCAGCTCACCGGAGACGGCTCAAGAGACCCAGTACTTC.

The chain couples TRBV6-5 to TRBJ1-5; no clear D gene. This CDR3 has 13 amino acids. Germline loops: CDR1 MNHEY, CDR2 SVGAGI. Between the trimmed V and J ends, which lost 6 bases and 7 bases, there was a span of 13 bases. The CDR3 coding sequence is TGTGCCAGCAGATCAGGTCCGGGACAGCCCCAGCATTTT. Translated: CASRSGPGQPQHF.

The chain joins TRBV7-6 to TRBJ2-5; the match to TRBD2 covers 12 bases. V lost 5 bases, J lost 2 bases, and 6 bases stayed unmatched. The CDR3 runs 16 residues. Germline-derived CDR1 and CDR2 are SGHVS and FNYEAQ. Here the CDR3 DNA reads TGTGCCAGCAGCCACGGACTAGCGGGGCAACAAGAGACCCAGTACTTC. Its translation is CASSHGLAGQQETQYF.

This chain joins TRBV4-1 and TRBJ2-7; 8 bases fit TRBD2. The V segment lost 0 bases and the J segment 0 bases; nucleotides outside the gene matches: 4. The length of the CDR3 is 16 residues. Germline V lookup: CDR1 MGHRA, CDR2 YSYEKL. The CDR3 loop is CASSQDGGAASYEQYF. CDR3 coding DNA: TGCGCCAGCAGCCAAGACGGGGGGGCGGCCTCCTACGAGCAGTACTTC.

This chain uses TRBV4-1 with TRBJ1-6; 10 bases align to TRBD1. CDR3 length: 16 residues. From germline, CDR1 is MGHRA and CDR2 YSYEKL. V trimming: 2 bases; J trimming: 6 bases; junction bases outside the gene matches: 4. The CDR3 coding sequence is TGCGCCAGCAGCCAAACGGGACAGGGGTTTAATTCACCCCTCCACTTT. Its protein is CASSQTGQGFNSPLHF.

This chain uses TRBV29-1 with TRBJ1-2; D is uncertain. The V end was cut by 3 bases, the J end by 8 bases, with 10 bases between. This CDR3 is built from 11 residues. From germline, CDR1 is SQVTM and CDR2 ANQGSEA. The CDR3 nucleotides read TGCAGCGTTGAGGGATCGGGGGGCTACACCTTC. Amino acids: CSVEGSGGYTF.

This chain links TRBV27 with TRBJ2-7; 7 nucleotides match TRBD1. The length of the CDR3 is 13 residues. V shed 3 bases, J shed 4 bases, and the junction held 3 bases outside the gene matches. The germline V gene encodes CDR1 MNHEY and CDR2 SMNVEV (reference sequence). CDR3 in amino acids: CASSFRQGYEQYF. DNA of the CDR3: TGTGCCAGCAGTTTCCGACAGGGATACGAGCAGTACTTC.

V usage is TRBV6-4 and J usage is TRBJ2-6, with D maybe TRBD1 (6 bases). Germline V CDR1 and CDR2: MRHNA, SNTAGT. The CDR3 totals 16 residues. Trimming cost V 6 bases and J 3 bases, with 15 bases left between them. This CDR3 reads CASRRKNRVGANVLTF. CDR3 nucleotide sequence: TGTGCCAGCAGAAGAAAAAACAGGGTTGGGGCCAACGTCCTGACTTTC.

This sequence joins TRBV13 and TRBJ1-1; D remains ambiguous. CDR1 and CDR2 from the germline V gene are PRHDT and FYEKMQ (reference sequence). V gave up 5 bases and J gave up 10 bases, with 17 bases separating them. The CDR3 extends over 13 amino acids. The CDR3 here is CASSPPGGHGAFF. CDR3 bases: TGTGCCAGCAGCCCACCTGGAGGGCATGGAGCTTTCTTT.

This chain joins TRBV7-9 and TRBJ2-2; no clear D. The V gene lost 3 bases and the J gene lost 3 bases, with 5 bases spanning the gap. CDR3 length equals 13 residues. Germline assignment: CDR1 SEHNR and CDR2 FQNEAQ (reference sequence). The CDR3 is CASSLVDTGELFF. Written as DNA, the CDR3 is TGTGCCAGCAGCTTGGTAGACACCGGGGAGCTGTTTTTT.